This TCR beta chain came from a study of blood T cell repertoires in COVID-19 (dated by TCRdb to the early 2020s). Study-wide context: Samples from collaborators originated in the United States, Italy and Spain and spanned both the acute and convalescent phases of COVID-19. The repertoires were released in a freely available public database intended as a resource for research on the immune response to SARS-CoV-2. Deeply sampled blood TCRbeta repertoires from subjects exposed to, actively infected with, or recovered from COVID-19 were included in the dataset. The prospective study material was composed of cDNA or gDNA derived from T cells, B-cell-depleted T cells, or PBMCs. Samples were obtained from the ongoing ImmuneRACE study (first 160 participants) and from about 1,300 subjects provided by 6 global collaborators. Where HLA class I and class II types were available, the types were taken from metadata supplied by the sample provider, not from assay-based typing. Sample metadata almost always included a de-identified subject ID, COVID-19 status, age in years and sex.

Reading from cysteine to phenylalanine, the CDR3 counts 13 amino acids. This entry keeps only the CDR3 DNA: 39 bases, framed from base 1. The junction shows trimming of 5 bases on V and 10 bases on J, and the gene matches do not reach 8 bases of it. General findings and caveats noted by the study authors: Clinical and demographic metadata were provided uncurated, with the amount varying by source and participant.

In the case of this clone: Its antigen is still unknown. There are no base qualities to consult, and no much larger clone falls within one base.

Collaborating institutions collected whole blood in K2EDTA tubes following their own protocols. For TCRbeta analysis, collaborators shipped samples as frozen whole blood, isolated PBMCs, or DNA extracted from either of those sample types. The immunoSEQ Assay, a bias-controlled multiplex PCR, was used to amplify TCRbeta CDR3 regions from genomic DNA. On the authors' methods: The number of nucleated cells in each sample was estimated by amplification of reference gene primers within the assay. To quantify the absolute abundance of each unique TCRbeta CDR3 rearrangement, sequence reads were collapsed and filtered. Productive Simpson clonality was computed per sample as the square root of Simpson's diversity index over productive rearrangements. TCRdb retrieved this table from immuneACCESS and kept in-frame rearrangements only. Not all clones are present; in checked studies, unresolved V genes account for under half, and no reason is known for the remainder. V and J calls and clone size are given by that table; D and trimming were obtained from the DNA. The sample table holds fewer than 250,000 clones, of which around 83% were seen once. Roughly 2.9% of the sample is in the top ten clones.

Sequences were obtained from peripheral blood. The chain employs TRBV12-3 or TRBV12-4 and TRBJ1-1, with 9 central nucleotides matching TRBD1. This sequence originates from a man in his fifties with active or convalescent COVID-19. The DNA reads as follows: TGTGCCAGCAGTCCAGGACAGGGGCTTTCAGCTTTCTTT. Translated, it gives CASSPGQGLSAFF.